Sequencing of this T cell receptor beta chain was carried out in a study of T cells in Graves' hyperthyroidism and ophthalmopathy (dated by TCRdb to the late 2010s). Broadly, across the study: Peripheral blood samples were taken at the time of initial diagnosis, prior to any treatment. TCR V-J signatures able to tell the groups apart were searched for in a discovery cohort of 100 or so patients, of whom about 40 had Graves' ophthalmopathy and under 65 had stable Graves' hyperthyroidism. Whether ophthalmopathy could be predicted prospectively was tested in an independent validation cohort made up of 18 to 20 hyperthyroidism patients plus 17 patients who later progressed to ophthalmopathy. The 100 or so discovery patients were randomly divided into training and test sets at a 7:3 ratio. Thyroid tissue and blood T-cell repertoires from several Graves' hyperthyroidism patients were also compared in the study. After sampling, hyperthyroidism patients received methimazole starting at 30 mg daily, and ophthalmopathy patients received high-dose intravenous methylprednisolone. According to the paper, TCR Vbeta CDR3 sequencing was carried out on about 140 peripheral blood samples, which came from 40 to 45 ophthalmopathy, 75 or so hyperthyroidism and approximately 17 progressor patients.

Graves' hyperthyroidism was defined as stable when no progression to ophthalmopathy occurred over 18 months of follow-up. Hyperthyroidism patients were newly diagnosed, had a disease duration of under 2 months, and were aged 18 to 65 years. The study excluded patients with uncontrolled infections, other autoimmune diseases, pregnancy or lactation. Diagnoses relied on clinical symptoms, serum thyroxine and TRAb, thyroid ultrasound and orbital computed tomography. PBMCs were isolated from around 10 ml of fresh peripheral blood by Ficoll-Paque density gradient centrifugation. Total RNA was extracted with Trizol reagent, and quality was checked on an Agilent 2100 Bioanalyzer. General study outcomes and caveats: No statistical method was used to fix the sample size in advance, and group allocation was not hidden from the investigators. In validation, the model predicted progression to ophthalmopathy with over 65% sensitivity and approximately 78% specificity, a median of about 6 months before onset. In cross-validation, a model built on a 13 V-J signature told ophthalmopathy apart from stable hyperthyroidism with approximately 91% sensitivity and about 81% specificity, and in testing the same model reached 80%/75%. Most expanded thyroid clonotypes (frequency above 0.001) were also detected in blood, suggesting blood repertoires may reflect thyroid immune responses.

Trimming takes 5 bases from V and 0 bases from J, and the germline ends sit 13 bases apart. Including the terminal cysteine and phenylalanine, the CDR3 comprises 16 residues. CDR3 DNA only is kept here, 48 bases in frame from base 1. CDR1 SEHNR and CDR2 FQNEAQ were looked up in the germline V gene (reference sequence). The TCR beta CDR3 regions were amplified from the RNA transcripts. A first-round RT-PCR of the TCR CDR3 used the HTBI primer set with the Qiagen OneStep RT-PCR kit. The libraries were constructed in a second round of multiplex PCR and then size-selected and purified. Libraries were sequenced paired-end with 100 bp reads on an Illumina HiSeq2000. For the original study's pipeline: SOAPnuke was used to process the raw data, with reads discarded if the reads contained adapters or uncalled bases, had a mean Phred below 15, or lacked an exact constant-primer or identifier match. COPE v1.2.5 was used to merge high-quality paired reads, and clonotypes were defined as unique nucleotide sequences. MiTCR v1.1 was used to align clonotypes to the IMGT TRBV, TRBD and TRBJ reference segments. The analysis was restricted to V-J combinations with a frequency above 0.0001, which together covered 98% to 99.2% of the repertoires. The TCS score was defined as the ratio of F50 (clonal expansion) to E x V (chaos), calculated using BLOSUM62-based TCRdist between CDR3 peptides within each V-J. Welch's t-statistics and random forest reduced roughly 540 V-J features to 13, which were used in a naive Bayes classifier (R e1071). TCRdb itself trimmed the public reads at Q25 with fastp, ran MiXCR and retained productive beta chains. Each entry is one CDR3 protein sequence, shown with its most common DNA and genes. The V and J calls and clone size are TCRdb's, not the authors'. This sample gives about 400,000 distinct CDR3 sequences in total; about 16% of them show up just once. Clones ranked in the top ten supply around a third of the sample.

Comment on this clonotype: The clone's antigen remains unknown. Per-base quality was not reported, and no clone a single base away is much larger than it.

This receptor chain uses TRBV7-9 and TRBJ1-4, with the D segment identity uncertain. Input material: blood. The sequence was collected from a young woman with Graves' hyperthyroidism. CDR3 region: CASSRSGDPTNEKLFF. The DNA sequence is given as TGTGCCAGCAGCCGGAGTGGCGACCCAACTAATGAAAAACTGTTTTTT.